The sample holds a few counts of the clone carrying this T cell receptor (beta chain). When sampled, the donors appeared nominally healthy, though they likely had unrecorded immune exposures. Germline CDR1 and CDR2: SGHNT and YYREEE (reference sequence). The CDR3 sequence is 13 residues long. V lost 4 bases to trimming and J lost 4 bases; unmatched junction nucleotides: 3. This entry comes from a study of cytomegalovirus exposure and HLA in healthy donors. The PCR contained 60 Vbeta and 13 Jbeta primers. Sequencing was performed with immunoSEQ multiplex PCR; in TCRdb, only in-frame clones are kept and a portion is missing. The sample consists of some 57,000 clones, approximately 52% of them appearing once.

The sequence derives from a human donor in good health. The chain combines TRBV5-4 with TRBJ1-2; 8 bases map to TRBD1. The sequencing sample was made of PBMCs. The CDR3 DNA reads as TGTGCCAGCAGCAAGGACAGGGCCTATGGCTACACCTTC. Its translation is CASSKDRAYGYTF.